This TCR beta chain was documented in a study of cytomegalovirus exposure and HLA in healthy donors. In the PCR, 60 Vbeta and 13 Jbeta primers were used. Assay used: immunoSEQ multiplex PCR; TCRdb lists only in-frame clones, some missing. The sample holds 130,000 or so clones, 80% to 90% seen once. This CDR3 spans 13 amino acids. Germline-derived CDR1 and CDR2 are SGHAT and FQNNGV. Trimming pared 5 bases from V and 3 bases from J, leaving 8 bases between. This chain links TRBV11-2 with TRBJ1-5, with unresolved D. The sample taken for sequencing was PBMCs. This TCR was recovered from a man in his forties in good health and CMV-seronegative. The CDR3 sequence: CASSVSYNQPQHF. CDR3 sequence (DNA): TGTGCCAGCAGCGTAAGCTACAATCAGCCCCAGCATTTT.